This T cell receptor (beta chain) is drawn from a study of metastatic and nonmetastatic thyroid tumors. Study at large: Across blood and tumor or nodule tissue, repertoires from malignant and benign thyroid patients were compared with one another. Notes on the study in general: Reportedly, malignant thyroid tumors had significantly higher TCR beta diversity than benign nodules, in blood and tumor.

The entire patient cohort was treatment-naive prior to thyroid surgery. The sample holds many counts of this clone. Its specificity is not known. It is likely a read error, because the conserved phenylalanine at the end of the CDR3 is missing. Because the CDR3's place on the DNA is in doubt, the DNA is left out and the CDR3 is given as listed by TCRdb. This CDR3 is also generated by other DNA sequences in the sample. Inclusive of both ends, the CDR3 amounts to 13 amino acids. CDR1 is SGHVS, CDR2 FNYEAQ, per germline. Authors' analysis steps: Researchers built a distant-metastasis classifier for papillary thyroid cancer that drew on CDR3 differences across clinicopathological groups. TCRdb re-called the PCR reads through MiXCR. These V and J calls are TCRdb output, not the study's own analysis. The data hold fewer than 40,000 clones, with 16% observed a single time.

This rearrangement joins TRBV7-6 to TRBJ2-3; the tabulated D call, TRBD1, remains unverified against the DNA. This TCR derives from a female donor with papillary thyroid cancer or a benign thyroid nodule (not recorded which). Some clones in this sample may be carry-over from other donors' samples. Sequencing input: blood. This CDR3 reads CASSSLGGDVGVD.